These 7 T cell receptor beta chains share one sample of origin, sequenced in a study of beta chain features in type 1 diabetes. As every portion of the isolated RNA was reverse transcribed, the sequencing read expressed TCRB transcripts. Only in-frame clones appear in the TCRdb table, and some are missing; sequencing was by immunoSEQ multiplex PCR. Found here are approximately 340,000 clones, roughly 16% of them singletons; the top ten hold about 0.019%. The sample consisted of naive CD4+ T cells from blood. The receptors were gathered from a woman under 30 in good health.

This clone occurred a few times. J is TRBJ1-1 and V is TRBV5-6; D is perhaps TRBD1 (5 bases). CDR3 length: 13 residues. The V end lost 2 bases, the J end lost 1 base, and 6 bases lay between the germline ends. The germline V gene has CDR1 SGHDT and CDR2 YYEEEE. CDR3 sequence: CASSFGQNTEAFF. The CDR3 DNA reads TGTGCCAGCAGCTTTGGACAGAACACTGAAGCTTTCTTT.

This clone was seen more than once but under ten times. This chain links TRBV29-1 with TRBJ2-4, with 12 positions matching TRBD1. V lost 4 bases to trimming and J lost 3 bases; unmatched junction nucleotides: 4. Germline V gene sequence: CDR1 SQVTM, CDR2 ANQGSEA. The CDR3 is 15 residues long. The CDR3 loop reads CSVGDRGRSKNIQYF. The CDR3 bases are TGCAGCGTTGGGGACAGGGGGCGAAGCAAAAACATTCAGTACTTC.

This clone was counted between two and nine times. This chain links TRBV29-1 with TRBJ2-3; 8 nucleotides agree with TRBD2. The CDR3 has 13 amino acids. Germline V gene lookup returns CDR1 SQVTM and CDR2 ANQGSEA. Trimming took 4 bases from V and 9 from J; bases not matched to a gene: 9. CDR3: CSVAGLSSGTQYF. CDR3 DNA sequence: TGCAGCGTTGCCGGGCTTTCTAGCGGGACGCAGTATTTT.

This clone was picked up a small number of times. The V call is TRBV28, the J call TRBJ2-7; TRBD2 matches at 10 bases. Germline V lookup: CDR1 MDHEN, CDR2 SYDVKM. CDR3 length equals 16 residues. J gave up 0 bases and V 5 bases, and 7 bases lay outside the gene matches. The CDR3 nucleotides read TGTGCCAGCAGTCAATTAGCGGGAGGATTCTCCTACGAGCAGTACTTC. It translates to CASSQLAGGFSYEQYF.

This clone has a handful of counts. V is TRBV6-6 and J is TRBJ1-2; TRBD1 agrees at 8 bases. V lost 6 bases, J lost 2 bases, and 5 bases stayed unmatched. Per germline, CDR1 MNHNY and CDR2 SVGAGI (reference sequence). CDR3 size: 14 residues. The CDR3 nucleotides are TGTGCCAGCAGGGCCAGACAGGGGAACTATGGCTACACCTTC. Protein product: CASRARQGNYGYTF.

The chain carries TRBV15 and TRBJ1-5, with no clear D. The CDR3 contains 17 residues. The V gene's germline CDR1 is LNHNV and CDR2 YYDKDF (reference sequence). Trimming took 5 bases from V and 0 from J, leaving 17 bases between them. The CDR3 sequence is CATSLGSRGYSNQPQHF. CDR3 nucleotides: TGTGCCACCAGCCTAGGAAGCAGAGGGTATAGCAATCAGCCCCAGCATTTT.

The sample holds a few counts of this clone. The gene calls are TRBV29-1 and TRBJ2-1, with 7 bases aligning to TRBD1. V lost 4 bases and J lost 5; bases outside the gene matches: 11. From germline, CDR1 is SQVTM and CDR2 ANQGSEA. The length of the CDR3 is 15 residues. The chain's CDR3 is CSVGDSPTRNNEQFF. The DNA of the CDR3 is TGCAGCGTTGGGGACAGTCCCACAAGAAACAATGAGCAGTTCTTC.